One and the same sample provided the 3 T cell receptor beta chains below, sequenced in a study of shared clonotypes between healthy human individuals. Using immunoSEQ multiplex PCR, the repertoire was profiled, and TCRdb retains in-frame clones only, with some absent. This sample yields millions of clones, of which 85% to 95% are seen a single time; 0.13% belongs to the top ten. Material for sequencing was naive CD4+ T cells sorted from blood. Subset specified: CD45RA+ positively selected. These TCRs come from a man aged 18 to 29 in good health.

The chain links TRBV9 to TRBJ2-2; 7 bases match TRBD2. Germline V CDR1 and CDR2: SGDLS, YYNGEE. This CDR3 has 15 amino acids. After removal of 0 bases from V and 5 bases from J, the junction contained 4 bases not matched to a gene. CDR3 sequence: CASSVGEGSTGELFF. CDR3 sequence (DNA): TGTGCCAGCAGCGTAGGGGAGGGATCGACCGGGGAGCTGTTTTTT.

This clone has just a few counts. The CDR3 DNA follows: TGTGCCAGCAGTGACTACTATAATTCACCCCTCCACTTT. It is translated as CASSDYYNSPLHF. The genes are TRBV6-1 and TRBJ1-6; no clear D. The CDR3 covers 13 residues. Germline V lookup: CDR1 MNHNS, CDR2 SASEGT. Trimming pared 3 bases from V and 3 bases from J, leaving 3 bases between.

The chain employs TRBV6-1 and TRBJ2-7; TRBD1 is a possible D gene (6 bases). V was pared by 4 bases and J by 3 bases, with 10 bases between. Germline CDR1 is MNHNS and CDR2 is SASEGT. The CDR3 consists of 13 residues. CDR3 in DNA: TGTGCCAGCAGTGTTAGGGACAACTACGAGCAGTACTTC. It codes for CASSVRDNYEQYF.